The TCR beta chain under discussion was sequenced for a study of post-analysis software for immune sequencing data. Notes on the study in general: Controls showed significantly higher normalized Chao1 diversity than did multiple sclerosis patients. TRBV segments more frequent in patients than in controls numbered five and included TRBV5-6, TRBV5-1 and TRBV20-1.

Carried by the TCR beta cDNA libraries were unique molecular identifiers. A single record per CDR3 protein comes from TCRdb applying MiXCR to the PCR reads. The sample shows approximately 260,000 distinct CDR3 sequences, 36% of them seen only once. This clonotype showed up many times. Antigen unknown. J was trimmed by 6 bases and V by 7 bases; bases with no gene match: 5. Germline CDR1 and CDR2: LGHNA and YNFKEQ. The CDR3 runs to 13 residues. This sequence joins TRBV4-2 and TRBJ1-4; 7 bases are shared with TRBD1. Sequencing input: blood. The sequence derives from a girl between 5 and 17 years old with multiple sclerosis. The CDR3 sequence: CASTGTDYEKLFF. In DNA, the CDR3 is TGTGCCAGCACCGGGACAGATTATGAAAAACTGTTTTTT.